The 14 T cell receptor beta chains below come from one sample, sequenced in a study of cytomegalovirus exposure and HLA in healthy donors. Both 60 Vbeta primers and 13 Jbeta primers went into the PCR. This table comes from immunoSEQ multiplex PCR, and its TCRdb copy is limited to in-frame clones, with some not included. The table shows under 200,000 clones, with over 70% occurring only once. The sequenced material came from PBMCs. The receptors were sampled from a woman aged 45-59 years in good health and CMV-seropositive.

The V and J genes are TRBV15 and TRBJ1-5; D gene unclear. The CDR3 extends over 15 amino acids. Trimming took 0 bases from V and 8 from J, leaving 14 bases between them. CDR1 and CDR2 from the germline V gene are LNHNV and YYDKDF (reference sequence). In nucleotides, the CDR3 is TGTGCCACCAGCAGAGATCGGAGCGGACCCAAGCCCCAGCATTTT. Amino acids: CATSRDRSGPKPQHF.

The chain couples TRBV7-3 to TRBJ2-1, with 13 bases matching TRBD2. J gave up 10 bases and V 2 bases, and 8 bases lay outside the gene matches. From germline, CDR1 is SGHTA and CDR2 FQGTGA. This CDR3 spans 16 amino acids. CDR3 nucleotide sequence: TGTGCCAGCAGCTTACTCCCGACTAGCGGGAGGTTCGAGCAGTTCTTC. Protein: CASSLLPTSGRFEQFF. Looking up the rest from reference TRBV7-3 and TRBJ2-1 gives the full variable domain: GAGVSQTPSNKVTEKGKYVELRCDPISGHTALYWYRQSLGQGPEFLIYFQGTGAADDSGLPNDRFFAVRPEGSVSTLKIQRTERGDSAVYLCASSLLPTSGRFEQFFGPGTRLTVL.

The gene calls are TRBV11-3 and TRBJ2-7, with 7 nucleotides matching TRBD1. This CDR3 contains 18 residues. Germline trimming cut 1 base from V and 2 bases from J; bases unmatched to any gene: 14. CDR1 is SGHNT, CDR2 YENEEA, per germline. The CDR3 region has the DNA TGTGCCAGCAGCTTAGGGTACTCCGGGACAGTGGCTACCTACGAGCAGTACTTC. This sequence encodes CASSLGYSGTVATYEQYF.

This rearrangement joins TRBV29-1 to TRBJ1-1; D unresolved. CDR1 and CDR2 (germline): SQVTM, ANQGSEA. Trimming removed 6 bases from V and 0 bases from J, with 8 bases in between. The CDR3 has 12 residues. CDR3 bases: TGCAGCGTCGCTATTATGAACACTGAAGCTTTCTTT. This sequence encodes CSVAIMNTEAFF.

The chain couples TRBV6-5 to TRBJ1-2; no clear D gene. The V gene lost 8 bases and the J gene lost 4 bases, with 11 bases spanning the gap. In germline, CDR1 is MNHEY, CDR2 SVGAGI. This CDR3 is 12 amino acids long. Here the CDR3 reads CASGEGPYGYTF. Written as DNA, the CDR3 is TGTGCCAGCGGGGAGGGCCCCTATGGCTACACCTTC.

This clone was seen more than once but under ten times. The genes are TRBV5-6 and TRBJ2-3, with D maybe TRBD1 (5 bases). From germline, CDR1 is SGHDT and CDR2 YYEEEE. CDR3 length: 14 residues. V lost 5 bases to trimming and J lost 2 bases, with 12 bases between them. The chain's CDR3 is CASRRGRLTDTQYF. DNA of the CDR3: TGTGCCAGCAGAAGGGGCCGACTCACAGATACGCAGTATTTT. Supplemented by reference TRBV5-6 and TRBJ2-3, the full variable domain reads DAGVTQSPTHLIKTRGQQVTLRCSPKSGHDTVSWYQQALGQGPQFIFQYYEEEERQRGNFPDRFSGHQFPNYSSELNVNALLLGDSALYLCASRRGRLTDTQYFGPGTRLTVL.

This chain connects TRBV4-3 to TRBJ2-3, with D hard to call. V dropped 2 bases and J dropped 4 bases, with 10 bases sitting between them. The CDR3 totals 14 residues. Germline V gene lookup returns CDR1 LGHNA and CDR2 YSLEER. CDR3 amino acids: CASSQFTVSDTQYF. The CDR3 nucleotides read TGCGCCAGCAGCCAATTTACAGTTTCAGATACGCAGTATTTT.

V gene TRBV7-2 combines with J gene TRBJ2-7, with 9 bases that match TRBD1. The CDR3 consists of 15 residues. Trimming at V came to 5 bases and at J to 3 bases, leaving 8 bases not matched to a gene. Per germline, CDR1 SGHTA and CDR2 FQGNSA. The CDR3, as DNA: TGTGCCAGCAGCCCTGACAGGGGGAGTCACTACGAGCAGTACTTC. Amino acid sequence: CASSPDRGSHYEQYF. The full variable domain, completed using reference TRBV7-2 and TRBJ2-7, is GAGVSQSPSNKVTEKGKDVELRCDPISGHTALYWYRQSLGQGLEFLIYFQGNSAPDKSGLPSDRFSAERTGGSVSTLTIQRTQQEDSAVYLCASSPDRGSHYEQYFGPGTRLTVT.

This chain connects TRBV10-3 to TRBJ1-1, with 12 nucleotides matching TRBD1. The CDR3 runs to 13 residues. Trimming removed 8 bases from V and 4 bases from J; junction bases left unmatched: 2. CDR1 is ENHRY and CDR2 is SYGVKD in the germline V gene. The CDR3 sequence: CAIGTGGRTEAFF. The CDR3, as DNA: TGTGCCATCGGGACAGGGGGCCGCACTGAAGCTTTCTTT.

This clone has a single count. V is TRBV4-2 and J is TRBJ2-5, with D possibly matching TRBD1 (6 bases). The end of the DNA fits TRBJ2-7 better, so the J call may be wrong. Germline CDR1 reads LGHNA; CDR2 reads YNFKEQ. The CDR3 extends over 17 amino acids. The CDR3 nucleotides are TGTGCCAGCAGCCAAGATCGGGGTAGGGGGATAGACTACGAGCAGTACTTC. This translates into CASSQDRGRGIDYEQYF.

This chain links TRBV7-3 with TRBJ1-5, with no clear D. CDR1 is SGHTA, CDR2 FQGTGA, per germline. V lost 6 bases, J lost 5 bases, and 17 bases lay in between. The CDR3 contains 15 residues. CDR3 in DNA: TGTGCCAGCAGTTTGAGCGGTGGGAGCGATCAGCCCCAGCATTTT. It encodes CASSLSGGSDQPQHF.

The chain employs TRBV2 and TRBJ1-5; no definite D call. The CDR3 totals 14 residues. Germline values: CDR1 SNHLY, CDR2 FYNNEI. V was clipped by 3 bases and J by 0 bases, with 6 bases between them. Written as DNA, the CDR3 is TGTGCCAGCAGTGAGGAGAATAGCAATCAGCCCCAGCATTTT. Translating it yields CASSEENSNQPQHF. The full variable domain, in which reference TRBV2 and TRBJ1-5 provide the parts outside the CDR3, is EPEVTQTPSHQVTQMGQEVILRCVPISNHLYFYWYRQILGQKVEFLVSFYNNEISEKSEIFDDQFSVERPDGSNFTLKIRSTKLEDSAMYFCASSEENSNQPQHFGDGTRLSIL.

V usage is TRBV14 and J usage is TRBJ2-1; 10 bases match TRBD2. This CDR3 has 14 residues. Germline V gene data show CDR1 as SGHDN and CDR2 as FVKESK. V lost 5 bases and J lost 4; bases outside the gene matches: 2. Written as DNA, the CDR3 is TGTGCCAGCAGCTCAGCGGGGGGGTACAATGAGCAGTTCTTC. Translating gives CASSSAGGYNEQFF.

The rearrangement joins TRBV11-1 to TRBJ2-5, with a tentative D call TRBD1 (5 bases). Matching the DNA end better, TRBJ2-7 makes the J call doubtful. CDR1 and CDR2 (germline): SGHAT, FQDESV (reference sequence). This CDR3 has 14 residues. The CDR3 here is CASSSAVGPYEQYF. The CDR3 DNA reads TGTGCCAGCAGCTCAGCAGTGGGGCCCTACGAGCAGTACTTC.